These T cell receptor beta chains were read from a single sample in a study of cytomegalovirus exposure and HLA in healthy donors. The protocol was immunoSEQ multiplex PCR, while the TCRdb copy is restricted to in-frame clones and leaves out a portion. The table has about 130,000 clones, roughly 80% seen once. Sequencing input: PBMCs. These receptors were obtained from a woman aged 40-49 years in good health and CMV-seropositive. Each CDR3 is given with its conserved first and last residue. Fields, in order: J gene, V gene, CDR3 protein.

j_call: TRBJ2-7; v_call: TRBV28; cdr3_aa: CASEYNSGQVTGEQYF
j_call: TRBJ1-2; v_call: TRBV7-2; cdr3_aa: CASSFPGQGAKGYTF
j_call: TRBJ1-1; v_call: TRBV29-1; cdr3_aa: CSAGQVNTEAFF
j_call: TRBJ2-3; v_call: TRBV11-1; cdr3_aa: CASSLGVQGPSHTQYF
j_call: TRBJ1-6; v_call: TRBV7-9; cdr3_aa: CASRPNRGTNSPLHF
j_call: TRBJ2-2; v_call: TRBV7-2; cdr3_aa: CASSSRVAGVSGELFF
j_call: TRBJ1-1; v_call: TRBV29-1; cdr3_aa: CSVATGNTEAFF
j_call: TRBJ2-7; v_call: TRBV18; cdr3_aa: CASSPQGLSGGSSYEQYF
j_call: TRBJ2-1; v_call: TRBV14; cdr3_aa: CASSQETRRGEQFF
j_call: TRBJ2-3; v_call: TRBV7-2; cdr3_aa: CASSLTGTSTDTQYF
j_call: TRBJ2-7; v_call: TRBV5-5; cdr3_aa: CASSSPSGQGTYEQYF
j_call: TRBJ1-2; v_call: TRBV30; cdr3_aa: CAWSVVGTGVGYTF
j_call: TRBJ2-1; v_call: TRBV18; cdr3_aa: CASSPTRNEQFF
j_call: TRBJ2-3; v_call: TRBV7-2; cdr3_aa: CASSSSPLAGPSTDTQYF
j_call: TRBJ2-2; v_call: TRBV7-6; cdr3_aa: CASSSLAGDNTGELFF
j_call: TRBJ1-2; v_call: TRBV7-6; cdr3_aa: CASSLGDSGYGYTF
j_call: TRBJ2-3; v_call: TRBV9; cdr3_aa: CASSVDPNTDTQYF
j_call: TRBJ1-2; v_call: TRBV15; cdr3_aa: CATSTGQGGGYTF